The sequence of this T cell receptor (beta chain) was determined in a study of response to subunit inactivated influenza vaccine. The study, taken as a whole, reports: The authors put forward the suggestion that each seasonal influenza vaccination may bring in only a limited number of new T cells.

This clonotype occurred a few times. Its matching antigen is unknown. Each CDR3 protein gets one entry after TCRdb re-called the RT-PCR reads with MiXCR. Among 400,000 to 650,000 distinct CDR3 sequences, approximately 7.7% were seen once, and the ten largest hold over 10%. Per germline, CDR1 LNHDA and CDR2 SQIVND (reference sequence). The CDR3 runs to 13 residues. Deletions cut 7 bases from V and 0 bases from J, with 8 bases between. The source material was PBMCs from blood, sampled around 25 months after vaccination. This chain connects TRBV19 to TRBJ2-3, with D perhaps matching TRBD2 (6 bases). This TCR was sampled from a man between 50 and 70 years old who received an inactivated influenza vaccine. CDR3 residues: CASKEGSTDTQYF. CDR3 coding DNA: TGTGCCAGTAAGGAGGGGAGCACAGATACGCAGTATTTT. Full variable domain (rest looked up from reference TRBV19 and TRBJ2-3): DGGITQSPKYLFRKEGQNVTLSCEQNLNHDAMYWYRQDPGQGLRLIYYSQIVNDFQKGDIAEGYSVSREKKESFPLTVTSAQKNPTAFYLCASKEGSTDTQYFGPGTRLTVL.